This note documents a single T cell receptor beta chain sequence. The data belong to a study of control samples from healthy donors and cancer patients. Generated by immunoSEQ multiplex PCR, the TCRdb table keeps only in-frame clones and is missing some. Of some 130,000 clones listed, approximately 94% are singletons. Deletions cut 2 bases from V and 11 bases from J, with 12 bases between. CDR3 length: 12 amino acids. Germline V gene lookup returns CDR1 MNHEY and CDR2 SVGEGT. This chain links TRBV6-2 or TRBV6-3 with TRBJ1-1; no definite D call. Source material: PBMCs. This TCR was sampled from a man aged 50 to 59 with head and neck cancer. This chain's CDR3 is CASSYPPQQAFF. Written as DNA, the CDR3 is TGTGCCAGCAGTTACCCACCGCAACAGGCTTTCTTT.